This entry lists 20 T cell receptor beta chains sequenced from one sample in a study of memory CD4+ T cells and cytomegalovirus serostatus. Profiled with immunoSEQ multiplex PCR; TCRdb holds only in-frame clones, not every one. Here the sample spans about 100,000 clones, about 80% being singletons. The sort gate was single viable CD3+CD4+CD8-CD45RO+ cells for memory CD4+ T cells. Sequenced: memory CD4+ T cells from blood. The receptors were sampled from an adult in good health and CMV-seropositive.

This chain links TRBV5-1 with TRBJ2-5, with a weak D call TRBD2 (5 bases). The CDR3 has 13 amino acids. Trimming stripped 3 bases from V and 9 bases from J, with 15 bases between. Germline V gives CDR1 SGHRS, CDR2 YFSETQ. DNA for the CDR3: TGCGCCAGCAGCTCGACCCAGATGAGGGCCCAGTACTTC. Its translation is CASSSTQMRAQYF. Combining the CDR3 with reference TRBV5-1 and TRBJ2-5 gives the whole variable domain KAGVTQTPRYLIKTRGQQVTLSCSPISGHRSVSWYQQTPGQGLQFLFEYFSETQRNKGNFPGRFSGRQFSNSRSEMNVSTLELGDSALYLCASSSTQMRAQYFGPGTRLLVL.

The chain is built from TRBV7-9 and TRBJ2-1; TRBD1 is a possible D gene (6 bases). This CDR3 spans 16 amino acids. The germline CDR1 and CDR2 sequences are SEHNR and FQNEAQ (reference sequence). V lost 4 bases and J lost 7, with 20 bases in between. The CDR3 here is CASSSPGVGSKNEQFF. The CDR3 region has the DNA TGTGCCAGCAGCTCACCAGGGGTGGGCTCTAAGAATGAGCAGTTCTTC.

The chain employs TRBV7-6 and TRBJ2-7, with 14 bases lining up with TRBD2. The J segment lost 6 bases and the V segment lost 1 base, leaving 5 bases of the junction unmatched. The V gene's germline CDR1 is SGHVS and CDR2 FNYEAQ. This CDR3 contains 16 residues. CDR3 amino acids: CASSLGGGTSGSEQYF. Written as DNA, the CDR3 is TGTGCCAGCAGCTTAGGGGGGGGGACTAGCGGGAGCGAGCAGTACTTC.

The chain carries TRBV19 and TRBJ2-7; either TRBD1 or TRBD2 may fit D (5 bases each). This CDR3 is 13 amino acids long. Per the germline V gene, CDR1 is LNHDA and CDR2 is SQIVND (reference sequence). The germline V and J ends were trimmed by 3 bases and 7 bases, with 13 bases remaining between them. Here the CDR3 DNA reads TGTGCCAGTAGTATGGGGACGACGTGGGAGCAGTACTTC. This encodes CASSMGTTWEQYF.

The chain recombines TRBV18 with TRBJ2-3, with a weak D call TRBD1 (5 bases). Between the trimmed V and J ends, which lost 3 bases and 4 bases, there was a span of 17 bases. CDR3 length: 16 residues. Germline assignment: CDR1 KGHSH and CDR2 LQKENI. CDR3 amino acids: CASSPRTTGYSDTQYF. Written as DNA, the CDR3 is TGTGCCAGCTCACCCCGGACAACTGGTTACTCAGATACGCAGTATTTT.

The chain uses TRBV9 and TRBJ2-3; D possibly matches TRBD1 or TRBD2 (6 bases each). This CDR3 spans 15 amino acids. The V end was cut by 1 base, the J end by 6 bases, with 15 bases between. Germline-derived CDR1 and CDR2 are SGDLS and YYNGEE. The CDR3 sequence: CASSVRDGGPDTQYF. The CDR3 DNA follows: TGTGCCAGCAGCGTAAGAGACGGGGGCCCCGATACGCAGTATTTT. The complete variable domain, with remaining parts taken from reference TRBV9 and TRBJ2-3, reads DSGVTQTPKHLITATGQRVTLRCSPRSGDLSVYWYQQSLDQGLQFLIQYYNGEERAKGNILERFSAQQFPDLHSELNLSSLELGDSALYFCASSVRDGGPDTQYFGPGTRLTVL.

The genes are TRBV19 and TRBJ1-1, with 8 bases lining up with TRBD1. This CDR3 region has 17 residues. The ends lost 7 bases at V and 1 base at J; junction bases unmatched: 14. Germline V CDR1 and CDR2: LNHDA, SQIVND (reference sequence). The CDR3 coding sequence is TGTGCCAGTACCCATCAACTCGGCGGGACAGGGAACACTGAAGCTTTCTTT. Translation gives CASTHQLGGTGNTEAFF.

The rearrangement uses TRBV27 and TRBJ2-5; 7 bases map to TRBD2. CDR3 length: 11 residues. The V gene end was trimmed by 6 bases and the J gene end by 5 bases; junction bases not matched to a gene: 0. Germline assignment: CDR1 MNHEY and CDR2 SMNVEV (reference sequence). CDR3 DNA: TGTGCCAGCAGGGGGGGGGAGACCCAGTACTTC. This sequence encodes CASRGGETQYF.

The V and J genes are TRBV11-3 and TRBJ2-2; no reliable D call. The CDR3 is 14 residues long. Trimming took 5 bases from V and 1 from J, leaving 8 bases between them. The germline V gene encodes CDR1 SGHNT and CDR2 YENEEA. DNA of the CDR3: TGTGCCAGCAGCCTTTACAGGAACACCGGGGAGCTGTTTTTT. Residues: CASSLYRNTGELFF. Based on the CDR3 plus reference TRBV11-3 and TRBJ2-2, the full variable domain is EAGVVQSPRYKIIEKKQPVAFWCNPISGHNTLYWYLQNLGQGPELLIRYENEEAVDDSQLPKDRFSAERLKGVDSTLKIQPAELGDSAVYLCASSLYRNTGELFFGEGSRLTVL.

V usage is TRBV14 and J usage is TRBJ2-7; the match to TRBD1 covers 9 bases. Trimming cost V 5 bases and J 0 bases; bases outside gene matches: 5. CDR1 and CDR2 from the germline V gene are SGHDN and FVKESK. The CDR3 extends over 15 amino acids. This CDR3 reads CASSFGTGFSYEQYF. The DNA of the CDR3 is TGTGCCAGCAGCTTCGGGACAGGGTTCTCCTACGAGCAGTACTTC.

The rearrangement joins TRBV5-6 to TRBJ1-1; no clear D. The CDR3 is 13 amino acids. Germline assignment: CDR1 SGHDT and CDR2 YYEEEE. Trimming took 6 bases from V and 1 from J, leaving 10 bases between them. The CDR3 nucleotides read TGTGCCAGCAAAGTCCCATCGAACACTGAAGCTTTCTTT. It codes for CASKVPSNTEAFF. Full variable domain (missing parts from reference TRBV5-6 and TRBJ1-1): DAGVTQSPTHLIKTRGQQVTLRCSPKSGHDTVSWYQQALGQGPQFIFQYYEEEERQRGNFPDRFSGHQFPNYSSELNVNALLLGDSALYLCASKVPSNTEAFFGQGTRLTVV.

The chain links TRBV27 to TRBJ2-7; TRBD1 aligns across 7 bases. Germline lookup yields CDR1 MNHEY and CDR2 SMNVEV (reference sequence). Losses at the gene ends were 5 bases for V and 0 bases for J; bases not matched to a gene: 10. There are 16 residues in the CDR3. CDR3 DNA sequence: TGTGCCAGCAGTACCCGACGCAGGGGGTTCTCCTACGAGCAGTACTTC. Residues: CASSTRRRGFSYEQYF.

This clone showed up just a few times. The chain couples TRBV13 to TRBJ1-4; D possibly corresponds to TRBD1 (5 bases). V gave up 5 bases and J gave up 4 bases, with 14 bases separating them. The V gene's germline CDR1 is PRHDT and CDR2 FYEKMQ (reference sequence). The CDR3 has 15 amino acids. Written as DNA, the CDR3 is TGTGCCAGCAGCCCCCGGGACGGCAATAATGAAAAACTGTTTTTT. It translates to CASSPRDGNNEKLFF.

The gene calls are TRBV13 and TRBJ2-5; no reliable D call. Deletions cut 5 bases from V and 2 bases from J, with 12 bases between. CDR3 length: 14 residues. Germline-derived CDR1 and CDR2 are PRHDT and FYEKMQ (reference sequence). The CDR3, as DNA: TGTGCCAGCAGCCGCCGGGCCAGTCAAGAGACCCAGTACTTC. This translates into CASSRRASQETQYF. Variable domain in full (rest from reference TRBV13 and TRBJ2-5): AAGVIQSPRHLIKEKRETATLKCYPIPRHDTVYWYQQGPGQDPQFLISFYEKMQSDKGSIPDRFSAQQFSDYHSELNMSSLELGDSALYFCASSRRASQETQYFGPGTRLLVL.

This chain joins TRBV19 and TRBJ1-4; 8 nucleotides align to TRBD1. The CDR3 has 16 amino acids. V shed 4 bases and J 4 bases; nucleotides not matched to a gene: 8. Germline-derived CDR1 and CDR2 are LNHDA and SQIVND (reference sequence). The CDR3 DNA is TGTGCCAGTAGTACCTACAGGGGGAGCCTTAATGAAAAACTGTTTTTT. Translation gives CASSTYRGSLNEKLFF.

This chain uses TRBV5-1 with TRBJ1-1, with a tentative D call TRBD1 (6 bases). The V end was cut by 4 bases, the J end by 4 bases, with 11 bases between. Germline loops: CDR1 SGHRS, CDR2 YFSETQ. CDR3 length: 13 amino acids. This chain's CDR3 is CASSNRESTEAFF. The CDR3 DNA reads TGCGCCAGCAGCAACAGGGAGAGCACTGAAGCTTTCTTT.

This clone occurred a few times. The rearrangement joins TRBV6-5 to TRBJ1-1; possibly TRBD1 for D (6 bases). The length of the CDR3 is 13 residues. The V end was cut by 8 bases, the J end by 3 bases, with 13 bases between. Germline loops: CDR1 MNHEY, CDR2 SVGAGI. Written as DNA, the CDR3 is TGTGCCAGCCGTTGGGGGGCCGACACTGAAGCTTTCTTT. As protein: CASRWGADTEAFF.

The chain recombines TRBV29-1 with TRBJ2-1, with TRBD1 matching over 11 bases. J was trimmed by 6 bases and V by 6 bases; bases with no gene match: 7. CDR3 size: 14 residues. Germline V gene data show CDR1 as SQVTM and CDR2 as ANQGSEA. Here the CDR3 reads CSVVTGTGGNEQFF. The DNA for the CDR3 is TGCAGCGTCGTGACCGGGACAGGGGGCAATGAGCAGTTCTTC.

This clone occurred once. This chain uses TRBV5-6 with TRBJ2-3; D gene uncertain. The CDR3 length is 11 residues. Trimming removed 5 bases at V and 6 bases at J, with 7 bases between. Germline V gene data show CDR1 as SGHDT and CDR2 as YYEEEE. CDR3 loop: CASRSSDTQYF. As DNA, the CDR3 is TGTGCCAGCAGAAGCTCGGATACGCAGTATTTT.

The CDR3 sequence is CASSSGGGRVWTEKLFF. DNA of the CDR3: TGTGCCAGTAGTTCCGGCGGGGGCAGGGTTTGGACTGAAAAACTGTTTTTT. This rearrangement joins TRBV19 to TRBJ1-4, with D possibly matching TRBD1 (6 bases). CDR3 length equals 17 residues. Germline V gene sequence: CDR1 LNHDA, CDR2 SQIVND (reference sequence). Trimming shortened V by 5 bases and J by 7 bases, and 23 bases separated the two germline ends.